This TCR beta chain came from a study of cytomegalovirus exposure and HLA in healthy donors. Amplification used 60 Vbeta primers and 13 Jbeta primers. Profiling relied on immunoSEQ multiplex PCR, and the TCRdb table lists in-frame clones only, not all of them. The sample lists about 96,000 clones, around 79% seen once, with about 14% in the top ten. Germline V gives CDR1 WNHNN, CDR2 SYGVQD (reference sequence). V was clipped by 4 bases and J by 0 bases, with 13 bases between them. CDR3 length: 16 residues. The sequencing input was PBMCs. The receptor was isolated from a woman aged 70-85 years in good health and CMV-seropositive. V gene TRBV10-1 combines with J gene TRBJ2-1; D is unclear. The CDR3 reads CASSGGVLSSYNEQFF. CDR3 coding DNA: TGCGCCAGCAGTGGCGGCGTACTGAGCTCCTACAATGAGCAGTTCTTC.